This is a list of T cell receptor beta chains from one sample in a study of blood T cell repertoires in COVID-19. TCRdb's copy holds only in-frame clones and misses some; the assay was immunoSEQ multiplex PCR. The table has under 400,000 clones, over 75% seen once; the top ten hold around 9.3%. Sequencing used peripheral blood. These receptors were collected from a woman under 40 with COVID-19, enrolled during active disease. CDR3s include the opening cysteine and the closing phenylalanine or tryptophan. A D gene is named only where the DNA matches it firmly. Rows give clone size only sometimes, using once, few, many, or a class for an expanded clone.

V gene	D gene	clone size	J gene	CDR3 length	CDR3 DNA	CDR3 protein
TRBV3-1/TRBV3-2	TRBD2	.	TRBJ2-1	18	TGTGCCAGCACCAAAGGGTTAGCGGGGTTATCAACCTACAATGAGCAGTTCTTC	CASTKGLAGLSTYNEQFF
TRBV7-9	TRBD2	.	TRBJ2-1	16	TGTGCCAGCAGTTCTACGACTAGCGGGAGGGCCCGAAAACAGTTCTTC	CASSSTTSGRARKQFF
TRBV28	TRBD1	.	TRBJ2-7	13	TGTGCCACAACCGGGACAGGGACTAACGAGCAGTACTTC	CATTGTGTNEQYF
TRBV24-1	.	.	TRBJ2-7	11	TGTGCCACCGGACGGGGGTACGAGCAGTACTTC	CATGRGYEQYF
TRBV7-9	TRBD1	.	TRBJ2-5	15	TGTGCCAGCAGCTTAGGGACAGGCAACCAAGAGACCCAGTACTTC	CASSLGTGNQETQYF
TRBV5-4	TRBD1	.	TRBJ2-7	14	TGTGCCAGCAGCTTGTCGACAGGGGGGTACGAGCAGTACTTC	CASSLSTGGYEQYF
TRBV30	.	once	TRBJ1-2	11	TGTGCCTGGAGTGAGCGCTATGGCTACACCTTC	CAWSERYGYTF
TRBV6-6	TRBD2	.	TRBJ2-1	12	TGTGCCAGCAGTCACGGGGGGTCTGAGCAGTTCTTC	CASSHGGSEQFF
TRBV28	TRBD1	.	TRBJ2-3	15	TGTGCCAGCAGTTTGGGGGACAGGGGGACAGATACGCAGTATTTT	CASSLGDRGTDTQYF
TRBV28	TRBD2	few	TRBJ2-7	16	TGTGCCAGCAGTCCGGGACTAGCGGGAGGGCGCCTCGAGCAGTACTTC	CASSPGLAGGRLEQYF
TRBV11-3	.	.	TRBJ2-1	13	TGTGCCAGCAGCTTAAGGCTAGCAAGTGAGCAGTTCTTC	CASSLRLASEQFF
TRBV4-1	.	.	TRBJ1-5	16	TGCGCCAGCAGCCAAGAAATCAGTTATAGCAATCAGCCCCAGCATTTT	CASSQEISYSNQPQHF
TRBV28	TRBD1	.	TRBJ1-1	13	TGTGCCAGCAGTTGGGACAGTAACACTGAAGCTTTCTTT	CASSWDSNTEAFF
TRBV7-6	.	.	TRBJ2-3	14	TGTGCCAGCAGGGAGGGCGGAGGCACAGATACGCAGTATTTT	CASREGGGTDTQYF
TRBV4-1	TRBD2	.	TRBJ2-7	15	TGCGCCAGCAGCCAACCTAGCGGGAGAGGGAACGAGCAGTACTTC	CASSQPSGRGNEQYF
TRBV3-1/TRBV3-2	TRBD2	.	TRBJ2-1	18	TGTGCCAGCAGCCAAGATGTGACTAGCGGGAGCTCCTACAATGAGCAGTTCTTC	CASSQDVTSGSSYNEQFF
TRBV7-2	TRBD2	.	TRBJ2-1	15	TGTGCCAGCAGCTTAAGCGGGAGTGCCTACAATGAGCAGTTCTTC	CASSLSGSAYNEQFF
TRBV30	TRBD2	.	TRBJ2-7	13	TGTGCCTCGGCGGGGGGTTCCTCCTACGAGCAGTACTTC	CASAGGSSYEQYF
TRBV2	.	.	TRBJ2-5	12	TGTGCCAGTGCCTACAGGGAAGAGACCCAGTACTTC	CASAYREETQYF
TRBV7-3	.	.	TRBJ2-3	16	TGTGCCAGCAGCTTATCGACAGGTCAGGGAGAAGATACGCAGTATTTT	CASSLSTGQGEDTQYF
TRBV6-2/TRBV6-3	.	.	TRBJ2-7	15	TGTGCCAGCAGTGTTACAGGCGGAGGGACTTACGAGCAGTACTTC	CASSVTGGGTYEQYF
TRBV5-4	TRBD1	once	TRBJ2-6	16	TGTGCCAGCCTTTGGACAGGGTCTCGCGGGGCCAACGTCCTGACTTTC	CASLWTGSRGANVLTF
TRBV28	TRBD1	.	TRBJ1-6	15	TGTGCCAGCAGTTTCCTGGACAGGGTTAATTCACCCCTCCACTTT	CASSFLDRVNSPLHF
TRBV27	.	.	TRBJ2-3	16	TGTGCCAGCAGTTTACTTAGAGATGTAGGCACAGATACGCAGTATTTT	CASSLLRDVGTDTQYF
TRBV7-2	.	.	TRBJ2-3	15	TGTGCCAGCAGCCCCCCTGACACCTACGGAGATACGCAGTATTTT	CASSPPDTYGDTQYF
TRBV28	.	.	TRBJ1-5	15	TGTGCCATAGGGGGTGGAGGAGAGGGCAATCAGCCCCAGCATTTT	CAIGGGGEGNQPQHF
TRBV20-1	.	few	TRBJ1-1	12	TGCAGTGCTAGTTACACCAAGTTTGAAGCTTTCTTT	CSASYTKFEAFF
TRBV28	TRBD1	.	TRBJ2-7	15	TGTGCCAGCAGTGTAGGGACAGGGATTTCCTACGAGCAGTACTTC	CASSVGTGISYEQYF
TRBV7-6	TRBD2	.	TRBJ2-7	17	TGTGCCAGCAGCCCTGCTAGCGGGAGGGCCATCTCCCACGAGCAGTACTTC	CASSPASGRAISHEQYF
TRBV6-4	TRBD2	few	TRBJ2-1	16	TGTGCCAGCAGCGTCTCCGGGACTAGCGGGAGTGGTGAGCAGTTCTTC	CASSVSGTSGSGEQFF
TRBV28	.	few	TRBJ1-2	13	TGTGCCAGCAGTAACAGGGTCGGGTATGGCTACACCTTC	CASSNRVGYGYTF
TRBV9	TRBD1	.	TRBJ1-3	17	TGTGCCAGCAGCCCAAGGGGGCGCGGGTCCTCTGGAAACACCATATATTTT	CASSPRGRGSSGNTIYF
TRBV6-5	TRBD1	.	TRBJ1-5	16	TGTGCCAGCAGTTACCGGACAGGGGGACCCAATCAGCCCCAGCATTTT	CASSYRTGGPNQPQHF
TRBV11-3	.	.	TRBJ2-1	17	TGTGCCAGCAGCTTAAGGGGGACATCGGGGACACGGAATGAGCAGTTCTTC	CASSLRGTSGTRNEQFF
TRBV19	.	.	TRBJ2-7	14	TGTGCCAGTAGTATTAACGGGATCTCCTACGAGCAGTACTTC	CASSINGISYEQYF
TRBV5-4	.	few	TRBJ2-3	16	TGTGCCAGCAGCAAGGACATGTGGGATCCCTGGGATACGCAGTATTTT	CASSKDMWDPWDTQYF
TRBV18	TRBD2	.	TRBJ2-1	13	TGTGCCAGCTCGGGACTAGCGGACAATGAGCAGTTCTTC	CASSGLADNEQFF
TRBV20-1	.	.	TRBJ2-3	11	TGCAGTGCTCCCCAGGGCGATACGCAGTATTTT	CSAPQGDTQYF
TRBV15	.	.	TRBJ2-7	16	TGTGCCACCAGCAAGTACGCGGGACTGAGCTCCTACGAGCAGTACTTC	CATSKYAGLSSYEQYF
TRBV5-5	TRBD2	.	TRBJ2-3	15	TGTGCCAGCAGCTTGGAGGGACTAGCCCCAGATACGCAGTATTTT	CASSLEGLAPDTQYF
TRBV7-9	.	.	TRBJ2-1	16	TGTGCCAGCAGCTTAGTGATGGGGGCAGGGTATCCTGAGCAGTTCTTC	CASSLVMGAGYPEQFF
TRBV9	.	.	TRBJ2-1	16	TGTGCCAGCAGCGTAGAGGGGGACTACGGGTACAATGAGCAGTTCTTC	CASSVEGDYGYNEQFF
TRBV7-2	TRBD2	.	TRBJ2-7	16	TGTGCCAGCAGCTTAGGGTCCGGGACTAGCAGTAGCGAGCAGTACTTC	CASSLGSGTSSSEQYF
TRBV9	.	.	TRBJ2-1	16	TGTGCCAGCAGCGTAGTAGGGAGAGCCTCCTACAATGAGCAGTTCTTC	CASSVVGRASYNEQFF
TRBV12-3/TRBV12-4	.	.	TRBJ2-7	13	TGTGCCAGCAGCCCCGACTTGCCCTACGAGCAGTACTTC	CASSPDLPYEQYF
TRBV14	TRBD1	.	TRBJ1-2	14	TGTGCCAGCAGCCAAGACGTCAGGGGGCTTGGCTACACCTTC	CASSQDVRGLGYTF
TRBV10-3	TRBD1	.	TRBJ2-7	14	TGTGCCACGCTACCGGGACAGGGAACGGGGGAGCAGTACTTC	CATLPGQGTGEQYF
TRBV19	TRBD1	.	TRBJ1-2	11	TGTGCCAGTGGGACAGACTATGGCTACACCTTC	CASGTDYGYTF
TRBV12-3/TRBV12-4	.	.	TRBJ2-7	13	TGTGCCAGCAGTTTACAGGTGTCCTACGAGCAGTACTTC	CASSLQVSYEQYF
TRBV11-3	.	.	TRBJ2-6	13	TGTGCCAGCAGCCTCTCTGGGGCCAACGTCCTGACTTTC	CASSLSGANVLTF
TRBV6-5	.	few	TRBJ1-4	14	TGTGCCAGCAGTTACGACCTGCGGGGTGAAAAACTGTTTTTT	CASSYDLRGEKLFF
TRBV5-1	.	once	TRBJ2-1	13	TGCGCCAGCAACCCTCAGGGCCGCAATGAGCAGTTCTTC	CASNPQGRNEQFF
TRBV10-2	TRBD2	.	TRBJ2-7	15	TGCGCCAGCAGACCCGGGACTAGGAGGTTCTACGAGCAGTACTTC	CASRPGTRRFYEQYF
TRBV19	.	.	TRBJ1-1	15	TGTGCCAGTAGTATAGGTGGGGGGATGAACACTGAAGCTTTCTTT	CASSIGGGMNTEAFF
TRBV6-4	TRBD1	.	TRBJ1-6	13	TGTGCCAGCAGCCGGACAGGGGATTCACCCCTCCACTTT	CASSRTGDSPLHF
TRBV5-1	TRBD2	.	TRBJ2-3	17	TGCGCCAGCAGCTCTTTAGCGGGAGGGTTCAGCACAGATACGCAGTATTTT	CASSSLAGGFSTDTQYF
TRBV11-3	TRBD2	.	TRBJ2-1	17	TGTGCCAGCAGCCCAGAACCCGGGACTAGCGGGAGAAATGAGCAGTTCTTC	CASSPEPGTSGRNEQFF
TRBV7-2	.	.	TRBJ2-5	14	TGTGCCAGCAGCCCCCAGGGGTCACAAGAGACCCAGTACTTC	CASSPQGSQETQYF